The 27 T cell receptor beta chains below were found in one sample sequenced in a study of glioma-infiltrating T cells after dendritic cell vaccination. Clones were sequenced by immunoSEQ multiplex PCR, and TCRdb holds only the in-frame ones, with some missing. The sample records tens of thousands of clones, roughly nine tenths being singletons. The source was blood, collected before dendritic cell vaccination. The receptors derive from a human donor with glioblastoma.

The DNA of the CDR3 is TGTGCCAGCAGTGGACAGGGAGGGAACACTGAAGCTTTCTTT. Translated: CASSGQGGNTEAFF. The gene calls are TRBV2 and TRBJ1-1; 7 bases are a match to TRBD1. The length of the CDR3 is 14 residues. Trimming took 4 bases from V and 1 from J; bases not matched to a gene: 3. The germline CDR1 and CDR2 sequences are SNHLY and FYNNEI.

The V call is TRBV25-1, the J call TRBJ1-4; D unclear. Looked up from germline, CDR1 is MGHDK and CDR2 is SYGVNS. This CDR3 contains 11 residues. V shed 4 bases and J shed 7 bases, with 4 bases lying between them. In DNA form, the CDR3 reads TGTGCCAGCAGTGCCCTTGAAAAACTGTTTTTT. It codes for CASSALEKLFF.

The chain joins TRBV7-2 to TRBJ2-5; 7 bases are a match to TRBD1. Germline trimming cut 1 base from V and 4 bases from J; bases unmatched to any gene: 9. The germline V gene encodes CDR1 SGHTA and CDR2 FQGNSA. CDR3 length equals 16 residues. The DNA for the CDR3 is TGTGCCAGCAGCTTAGTGTCAAGAGGGGGCTCAGAGACCCAGTACTTC. This gives the protein CASSLVSRGGSETQYF.

V and J are TRBV6-5 and TRBJ1-6; D is unclear. The CDR3 runs 14 residues. Between the trimmed V and J ends, which lost 0 bases and 9 bases, there was a span of 9 bases. Per germline, CDR1 MNHEY and CDR2 SVGAGI. The CDR3 loop reads CASSYSKRASPLHF. CDR3 bases: TGTGCCAGCAGTTACTCAAAGAGGGCTTCACCCCTCCACTTT.

V and J are TRBV6-5 and TRBJ2-5; TRBD1 might be the D (5 bases). The DNA end is more similar to TRBJ2-7, so the J call may be wrong. Germline V lookup: CDR1 MNHEY, CDR2 SVGAGI. This CDR3 is 14 amino acids long. The CDR3, as DNA: TGTGCCAGCAGCCTGACAGTGGCTTCCTACGAGCAGTACTTC. Protein: CASSLTVASYEQYF.

The chain uses TRBV5-1 and TRBJ2-7; a weak D match, TRBD1 (6 bases). The V gene's germline CDR1 is SGHRS and CDR2 YFSETQ. V gave up 3 bases and J gave up 2 bases, with 12 bases separating them. The CDR3 has 14 amino acids. CDR3 coding DNA: TGCGCCAGCAGCTCGACAGGAGCAACCTACGAGCAGTACTTC. Amino acids: CASSSTGATYEQYF. The whole variable domain, filled in from reference TRBV5-1 and TRBJ2-7, reads KAGVTQTPRYLIKTRGQQVTLSCSPISGHRSVSWYQQTPGQGLQFLFEYFSETQRNKGNFPGRFSGRQFSNSRSEMNVSTLELGDSALYLCASSSTGATYEQYFGPGTRLTVT.

This clone was seen a handful of times. This sequence joins TRBV19 and TRBJ1-5, with D uncertain. Germline CDR1 is LNHDA and CDR2 is SQIVND (reference sequence). The CDR3 is 14 residues long. V gave up 9 bases and J gave up 4 bases, with 16 bases separating them. CDR3: CASRRSTLNQPQHF. CDR3 nucleotides: TGTGCCAGCCGTAGGAGTACCCTTAATCAGCCCCAGCATTTT.

This clone turned up a few times. In nucleotides, the CDR3 is TGTGCCAGCAGTTACTCGATTGGCAGTAATCAGCCCCAGCATTTT. It specifies CASSYSIGSNQPQHF. V is TRBV6-5 and J is TRBJ1-5; no definite D call. Trimming took 0 bases from V and 4 from J, leaving 10 bases between them. From germline, CDR1 is MNHEY and CDR2 SVGAGI. This CDR3 is 15 amino acids long.

This chain uses TRBV19 with TRBJ2-7; 9 bases agree with TRBD1. Unmatched junction bases numbered 4, after V lost 5 bases and J lost 2 bases. CDR3 length: 14 amino acids. Per the germline V gene, CDR1 is LNHDA and CDR2 is SQIVND (reference sequence). The CDR3 reads CASSVGQGPYEQYF. The CDR3 DNA reads as TGTGCCAGTAGTGTGGGACAGGGACCCTACGAGCAGTACTTC.

V and J are TRBV10-3 and TRBJ1-2, with no clear D. Per germline, CDR1 ENHRY and CDR2 SYGVKD. V lost 4 bases and J lost 3, with 15 bases in between. There are 15 residues in the CDR3. The CDR3 here is CAISALPRRDYGYTF. DNA for the CDR3: TGTGCCATCAGTGCTCTTCCCAGACGGGACTATGGCTACACCTTC.

V and J are TRBV7-9 and TRBJ2-1; TRBD2 agrees at 7 bases. Unmatched junction bases numbered 5, after V lost 3 bases and J lost 3 bases. The CDR3 is 15 amino acids. CDR1 SEHNR and CDR2 FQNEAQ come from the germline V gene (reference sequence). The CDR3 loop is CASSFRLAIYNEQFF. The CDR3 coding sequence is TGTGCCAGCAGCTTCAGACTAGCCATCTACAATGAGCAGTTCTTC.

This clone appeared once. The V gene is TRBV5-1, the J gene TRBJ2-3; D call uncertain. The CDR3 contains 12 residues. Germline V gene lookup returns CDR1 SGHRS and CDR2 YFSETQ. Trimming removed 3 bases from V and 3 bases from J, with 5 bases in between. The DNA of the CDR3 is TGCGCCAGCAGCTCTGAGACAGATACGCAGTATTTT. Protein: CASSSETDTQYF. Drawing the rest from reference TRBV5-1 and TRBJ2-3, the complete variable domain is KAGVTQTPRYLIKTRGQQVTLSCSPISGHRSVSWYQQTPGQGLQFLFEYFSETQRNKGNFPGRFSGRQFSNSRSEMNVSTLELGDSALYLCASSSETDTQYFGPGTRLTVL.

This clone was seen once. The chain links TRBV5-6 to TRBJ2-3; a weak D match, TRBD2 (5 bases). V lost 2 bases to trimming and J lost 3 bases, with 13 bases between them. Germline lookup yields CDR1 SGHDT and CDR2 YYEEEE. The length of the CDR3 is 15 residues. CDR3 sequence reads: CASSFIGRRTDTQYF. DNA of the CDR3: TGTGCCAGCAGCTTTATAGGAAGGAGGACAGATACGCAGTATTTT.

The table lists this clone with a count of one. The CDR3 reads CASSLVRGSSEQFF. CDR3 nucleotide sequence: TGTGCCAGCAGCTTAGTCCGAGGTAGCAGCGAGCAGTTCTTC. This chain connects TRBV7-9 to TRBJ2-1; D gene uncertain. The CDR3 is made up of 14 amino acids. V was cut by 1 base and J by 10 bases, with 14 bases left in between. Germline loops: CDR1 SEHNR, CDR2 FQNEAQ (reference sequence). The full variable domain, in which reference TRBV7-9 and TRBJ2-1 provide the parts outside the CDR3, is DTGVSQNPRHKITKRGQNVTFRCDPISEHNRLYWYRQTLGQGPEFLTYFQNEAQLEKSRLLSDRFSAERPKGSFSTLEIQRTEQGDSAMYLCASSLVRGSSEQFFGPGTRLTVL.

The chain links TRBV2 to TRBJ1-1; no firm D call. The CDR3 has 12 residues. V was cut by 6 bases and J by 1 base, with 6 bases left in between. CDR1 is SNHLY and CDR2 is FYNNEI in the germline V gene. CDR3 loop: CASRQQNTEAFF. The DNA for the CDR3 is TGTGCCAGCAGACAGCAGAACACTGAAGCTTTCTTT.

V and J are TRBV2 and TRBJ1-2; D ambiguous. Per germline, CDR1 SNHLY and CDR2 FYNNEI. The CDR3 is 13 residues long. The V end was cut by 7 bases, the J end by 8 bases, with 17 bases between. CDR3 in DNA: TGTGCCAGCACCGAGAGGGAAGTTGACGGCTACACCTTC. Amino acids: CASTEREVDGYTF.

J is TRBJ2-7 and V is TRBV30; 10 bases agree with TRBD1. Per the germline V gene, CDR1 is GTSNPN and CDR2 is SVGIG (reference sequence). The CDR3 runs 15 residues. Germline trimming cut 4 bases from V and 3 bases from J; bases unmatched to any gene: 9. The CDR3 DNA is TGTGCCTGGATCCCTGAGGGACAGGGGAACTACGAGCAGTACTTC. It encodes CAWIPEGQGNYEQYF.

The chain carries TRBV21-1 and TRBJ1-5. TRBV21-1 constitutes a pseudogene. The CDR3 sequence is 11 residues long. This CDR3 is CASRGGQPQHF. The DNA of the CDR3 is TGTGCCAGCAGGGGGGGGCAGCCCCAGCATTTT.

The chain carries TRBV9 and TRBJ2-7, with 8 bases aligning to TRBD1. Germline V gene sequence: CDR1 SGDLS, CDR2 YYNGEE. The CDR3 contains 16 residues. V was clipped by 3 bases and J by 1 base; unmatched bases: 9. CDR3 protein: CASSGTTGGWSYEQYF. The CDR3 DNA follows: TGTGCCAGCAGCGGAACCACAGGGGGTTGGTCCTACGAGCAGTACTTC.

The J gene is TRBJ1-5, the V gene TRBV5-6; 8 bases are shared with TRBD1. This CDR3 contains 14 residues. Trimming cost V 3 bases and J 9 bases; bases outside gene matches: 8. Germline assignment: CDR1 SGHDT and CDR2 YYEEEE. The CDR3 reads CASSSRQGWGPQHF. CDR3 coding DNA: TGTGCCAGCAGCTCACGACAGGGGTGGGGGCCCCAGCATTTT.

The chain combines TRBV7-2 with TRBJ2-1; 12 nucleotides match TRBD1. There are 15 residues in the CDR3. Unmatched junction bases numbered 7, after V lost 6 bases and J lost 7 bases. Germline CDR1 is SGHTA and CDR2 is FQGNSA. This CDR3 is CASSYGTGGQNEQFF. The CDR3 DNA reads as TGTGCCAGCAGTTACGGGACAGGGGGCCAGAATGAGCAGTTCTTC.

The V gene is TRBV9, the J gene TRBJ2-1; no reliable D call. The CDR3 runs to 13 residues. V lost 3 bases to trimming and J lost 9 bases, with 13 bases between them. In germline, CDR1 is SGDLS, CDR2 YYNGEE. CDR3 region: CASSARPLFEQFF. Here the CDR3 DNA reads TGTGCCAGCAGCGCGCGGCCTCTTTTTGAGCAGTTCTTC.

The J gene is TRBJ1-5, the V gene TRBV28; D remains unclear. V gave up 5 bases and J gave up 4 bases, with 3 bases separating them. Germline CDR1 is MDHEN and CDR2 is SYDVKM. CDR3 length: 11 amino acids. CDR3 DNA sequence: TGTGCCAGCAGTACAAATCAGCCCCAGCATTTT. Translation: CASSTNQPQHF. Together with reference TRBV28 and TRBJ1-5, the CDR3 gives the full variable domain: DVKVTQSSRYLVKRTGEKVFLECVQDMDHENMFWYRQDPGLGLRLIYFSYDVKMKEKGDIPEGYSVSREKKERFSLILESASTNQTSMYLCASSTNQPQHFGDGTRLSIL.

The rearrangement joins TRBV27 to TRBJ1-2; no firm D call. V gave up 4 bases and J gave up 2 bases, with 8 bases separating them. This CDR3 has 13 amino acids. From germline, CDR1 is MNHEY and CDR2 SMNVEV (reference sequence). DNA of the CDR3: TGTGCCAGCAGTTCTACCGAAAACTATGGCTACACCTTC. It is translated as CASSSTENYGYTF.

This clone was recorded a few times. This sequence joins TRBV19 and TRBJ1-1, with D perhaps matching TRBD1 (6 bases). CDR1 is LNHDA and CDR2 is SQIVND in the germline V gene (reference sequence). Trimming removed 6 bases at V and 1 base at J, with 21 bases between. The CDR3 runs 17 residues. CDR3 DNA: TGTGCCAGTAGCCATAAAGCAGGGGCTCCGGCGAACACTGAAGCTTTCTTT. This translates into CASSHKAGAPANTEAFF.

The chain uses TRBV7-2 and TRBJ2-7, with 7 bases fitting TRBD1. V was clipped by 1 base and J by 4 bases; unmatched bases: 7. The CDR3 is 15 amino acids. The germline CDR1 and CDR2 sequences are SGHTA and FQGNSA. The chain's CDR3 is CASSLVGGAKYEQYF. The CDR3 nucleotides are TGTGCCAGCAGCTTAGTAGGGGGCGCAAAGTACGAGCAGTACTTC. The variable domain in full, with the rest retrieved from reference TRBV7-2 and TRBJ2-7, is GAGVSQSPSNKVTEKGKDVELRCDPISGHTALYWYRQSLGQGLEFLIYFQGNSAPDKSGLPSDRFSAERTGGSVSTLTIQRTQQEDSAVYLCASSLVGGAKYEQYFGPGTRLTVT.

This clone has a single count. CDR3 nucleotides: TGCGCCAGCAGCCAAGGAGGGGGGGGTCACGGGAATGAGCAGTTCTTC. Protein sequence: CASSQGGGGHGNEQFF. The chain carries TRBV4-1 and TRBJ2-1; a weak D match, TRBD2 (7 bases). The germline CDR1 and CDR2 sequences are MGHRA and YSYEKL. V lost 1 base and J 7 bases, leaving 17 bases between the germline ends. CDR3 length equals 16 residues.